This is a list of T cell receptor beta chains from one sample in a study of T-cell reconstitution after alpha-beta-depleted transplantation in children. TCRdb ran MiXCR on the PCR reads and lists one entry per CDR3 protein. Counted here are about 410,000 distinct CDR3 sequences, about a fifth occurring once; the ten biggest clones make up about 3.8%. Sample: PBMCs from the stem cell graft donor, taken from the stem cell graft. These receptors all stem from a human donor who donated a stem cell graft to a child with acute myeloid leukemia. The CDR3 runs from the conserved cysteine through the conserved F or W. The D gene is left open where the match is weak. The size field is filled for only some rows; it gives once, few, many or a size class.

d_gene	abundance	v_gene	j_gene	CDR3nt	CDR3aa
.	.	TRBV29-1	TRBJ2-7	TGCAGCCCTCGGTACGCTCGGTCCTACGAGCAGTACTTC	CSPRYARSYEQYF
.	.	TRBV27	TRBJ2-7	TGTGCCAGCAGTTTAACTGAGGGCTACGAGCAGTACTTC	CASSLTEGYEQYF
.	.	TRBV20-1	TRBJ2-7	TGCAGAGCCTGGACTCTGCGAACCTCTTCCTACGAGCAGTACTTC	CRAWTLRTSSYEQYF
.	few	TRBV6-5	TRBJ2-2	TGTGCCAGCAGTTCCCCCCAGTGGGAGGAAACCGGGGAGCTGTTTTTT	CASSSPQWEETGELFF
.	.	TRBV7-6	TRBJ2-3	TGTGCCAGCAGCGCCAGCTGGGGCAGAGCAGATACGCAGTATTTT	CASSASWGRADTQYF
.	.	TRBV5-5	TRBJ1-4	TGTGCCAGCAGCTTGGATGGAATAGGGGAAAAACTGTTTTTT	CASSLDGIGEKLFF
.	.	TRBV21-1	TRBJ2-3	TGTGCCAGCAGCAAGGGATCGGATACGCAGTATTTT	CASSKGSDTQYF
.	few	TRBV12-3/TRBV12-4	TRBJ2-2	TGTGCCAGCAGTTTAAGCTCCTATACCGGGGAGCTGTTTTTT	CASSLSSYTGELFF
.	few	TRBV20-1	TRBJ2-1	TGCAGTGCTAGTAGGCCTGGAGATGGCAATGAGCAGTTCTTC	CSASRPGDGNEQFF
TRBD2	few	TRBV20-1	TRBJ2-3	TGCAGTGCTGACCCACCGCTAGCGGGAGGGCCCTCGACGCCAGATACGCAGTATTTT	CSADPPLAGGPSTPDTQYF
.	few	TRBV12-3/TRBV12-4	TRBJ1-3	TGTGCCAGCAGCCCAAGCGACTCTGGAAACACCATATATTTT	CASSPSDSGNTIYF
TRBD2	.	TRBV20-1	TRBJ2-7	TGCAGTGCTATGGGACTAGCGGGGTCCTACGAGCAGTACTTC	CSAMGLAGSYEQYF
.	.	TRBV28	TRBJ2-5	TGTGCCAGCAGTTTATTCAGTGTGGTGGAGACCCAGTACTTC	CASSLFSVVETQYF
.	.	TRBV5-5	TRBJ1-2	TGTGCCAGCAGCTATGGGGGGGACGGCTACACCTTC	CASSYGGDGYTF
TRBD1	.	TRBV12-3/TRBV12-4	TRBJ2-5	TGTGCCAGCAGTCGACCGGCACAGGGGGAGACCCAGTACTTC	CASSRPAQGETQYF
.	.	TRBV24-1	TRBJ2-2	TGTGCCACCAGTGATACCGGGGAGCTGTTTTTT	CATSDTGELFF
.	.	TRBV27	TRBJ2-2	TGTGCCAGCAGTTTATTTAATTCGGTTAGCGGGGAGCTGTTTTTT	CASSLFNSVSGELFF
.	.	TRBV15	TRBJ2-6	TGTGCCACCAGCAGAGATTTGGTAGCGACTGGGGCCAACGTCCTGACTTTC	CATSRDLVATGANVLTF
.	many	TRBV6-5	TRBJ2-7	TGTGCCAGCAGTTACCAGACAGGAAAAGCAGGCTACGAGCAGTACTTC	CASSYQTGKAGYEQYF
.	.	TRBV6-1	TRBJ1-2	TGTGCCAGCAGTGAAGCGCCCGAGGGGCGAGGCTACACCTTC	CASSEAPEGRGYTF
.	few	TRBV12-3/TRBV12-4	TRBJ2-3	TGTGCCAGCAGCCCTGAGGAAAAGAGAAATACGCAGTATTTT	CASSPEEKRNTQYF
.	.	TRBV5-6	TRBJ2-7	TGTGCCAGCAGCTTGGACCAGAGGGACTACGAGCAGTACTTC	CASSLDQRDYEQYF
.	.	TRBV29-1	TRBJ2-5	TGCAGCGTTGTGGACAACCAAGAGACCCAGTACTTC	CSVVDNQETQYF
TRBD2	few	TRBV20-1	TRBJ2-5	TGCAGTGCTAGAGACTATAGCGGGATCGGCCAAGAGACCCAGTACTTC	CSARDYSGIGQETQYF
TRBD2	.	TRBV12-3/TRBV12-4	TRBJ2-1	TGTGCCAGCAATAGCGGGTCGTCCCACAATGAGCAGTTCTTC	CASNSGSSHNEQFF
.	few	TRBV9	TRBJ1-5	TGTGCCAGCAGCGTAGGAGCGGGGTTCGATCAGCCCCAGCATTTT	CASSVGAGFDQPQHF
.	many	TRBV20-1	TRBJ1-3	TGCAGTGCTAGAGAGAGGGGGGACACCATATATTTT	CSARERGDTIYF
.	.	TRBV28	TRBJ2-5	TGTGCCAGCAGTTTGAGGGCAGGGAGTGGGGTTTTCCAAGAGACCCAGTACTTC	CASSLRAGSGVFQETQYF
.	once	TRBV4-1	TRBJ2-5	TGCGCCAGCAGTCCGGGACCTTCGAACCAAGAGACCCAGTACTTC	CASSPGPSNQETQYF